The 8 T cell receptor beta chains given below trace back to one sample, sequenced in a study of shared clonotypes between healthy human individuals (dated by TCRdb to 2019 to 2021). Library preparation employed the immunoSEQ multiplex PCR assay. TCRdb's version of the immuneACCESS table is confined to in-frame rearrangements and falls short of the full clone set. An unresolved V gene accounts for under half of the shortfall where checked; the remainder is of unknown origin. Recorded for this sample are fewer than 3 million clones; less than 95% of them occurred a single time. The ten biggest clones cover around 0.35% of the sample. The sequenced sample was naive CD4+ T cells from PBMCs. The sample's cell subset or site label, decoded: CD45RA+ positively selected. Source of these receptors: a young man in good health. Some clones in this sample may be carry-over from other donors' samples.

The rearrangement uses TRBV2 and TRBJ2-2; unclear D gene. Per germline, CDR1 SNHLY and CDR2 FYNNEI. The CDR3 sequence is 13 residues long. Trimming left V 4 bases short and J 1 base short, with 4 bases between. The CDR3: CASSAQNTGELFF. CDR3 bases: TGTGCCAGCAGTGCACAGAACACCGGGGAGCTGTTTTTT.

V is TRBV7-9 and J is TRBJ2-1, with 11 bases fitting TRBD2. CDR3 length: 17 amino acids. Trimming removed 1 base from V and 2 bases from J; junction bases left unmatched: 4. Germline values: CDR1 SEHNR, CDR2 FQNEAQ (reference sequence). CDR3 nucleotides: TGTGCCAGCAGCTTAGGGACGACTAGCGGGACCTACAATGAGCAGTTCTTC. Protein product: CASSLGTTSGTYNEQFF.

The chain joins TRBV10-3 to TRBJ2-1; D assignment may be TRBD1 or TRBD2 (5 bases each). V lost 4 bases, J lost 4 bases, and 8 bases lay in between. CDR1 and CDR2 (germline): ENHRY, SYGVKD. The CDR3 contains 13 residues. CDR3 protein: CAISGDGYNEQFF. The CDR3, as DNA: TGTGCCATCAGTGGGGACGGTTACAATGAGCAGTTCTTC.

The chain carries TRBV5-6 and TRBJ1-4; 8 bases line up with TRBD1. The CDR3 has 17 residues. The germline gives CDR1 SGHDT, CDR2 YYEEEE. V gave up 0 bases and J gave up 3 bases; unmatched junction bases: 7. CDR3 DNA sequence: TGTGCCAGCAGCTTGGCAGGGGGCTTGGATTCTAATGAAAAACTGTTTTTT. Translation gives CASSLAGGLDSNEKLFF.

This clone was counted only a few times. The rearrangement links TRBV4-2 to TRBJ1-5; 7 nucleotides agree with TRBD1. J lost 0 bases, V lost 0 bases, and 8 bases had no gene match. Germline CDR1 and CDR2: LGHNA and YNFKEQ. The CDR3 covers 18 residues. CDR3: CASSQDRSGGDSNQPQHF. The DNA of the CDR3 is TGTGCCAGCAGCCAAGATCGATCAGGGGGGGATAGCAATCAGCCCCAGCATTTT.

This rearrangement joins TRBV5-1 to TRBJ2-5, with 12 bases that match TRBD2. J lost 7 bases, V lost 4 bases, and 11 bases had no gene match. The CDR3 length is 16 residues. Germline V gene data show CDR1 as SGHRS and CDR2 as YFSETQ. This CDR3 reads CASSPPTSGREGTQYF. CDR3 bases: TGCGCCAGCAGCCCCCCGACTAGCGGGAGAGAGGGGACCCAGTACTTC.

This sequence joins TRBV11-2 and TRBJ2-3; no clear D. Trimming removed 0 bases from V and 2 bases from J, with 6 bases in between. The CDR3 extends over 14 amino acids. Germline V gives CDR1 SGHAT, CDR2 FQNNGV. The chain's CDR3 is CASSLEVVTDTQYF. The CDR3 DNA reads TGTGCCAGCAGCTTAGAGGTCGTCACAGATACGCAGTATTTT.

CDR3 sequence (DNA): TGTGCCAGCTCACTCTTAATAGCGGGAGCTCGCGAGCAGTACTTC. Residues: CASSLLIAGAREQYF. The chain is built from TRBV18 and TRBJ2-7; the match to TRBD2 covers 9 bases. CDR3 length equals 15 residues. The ends lost 4 bases at V and 6 bases at J; junction bases unmatched: 10. Germline V gene lookup returns CDR1 KGHSH and CDR2 LQKENI.